The source of this TCR beta chain is a study of control samples from healthy donors and cancer patients. This clone was picked up a small number of times. Germline CDR1 reads SGHNT; CDR2 reads YENEEA. V lost 5 bases and J lost 1; bases outside the gene matches: 9. The CDR3 is 16 residues long. Libraries were prepared by immunoSEQ multiplex PCR; TCRdb keeps only in-frame clonotypes and omits some of them. The sample holds about 65,000 clones; just over 90% are singletons and the top ten take over 1%. The genes are TRBV11-3 and TRBJ2-5; TRBD1 matches 8 bases. The sample was PBMCs. The receptor was isolated from a woman between 45 and 60 years old with colorectal cancer. CDR3 DNA sequence: TGTGCCAGCAGCCGGAGAGGTGGACAGGGCCAAGAGACCCAGTACTTC. As protein: CASSRRGGQGQETQYF.